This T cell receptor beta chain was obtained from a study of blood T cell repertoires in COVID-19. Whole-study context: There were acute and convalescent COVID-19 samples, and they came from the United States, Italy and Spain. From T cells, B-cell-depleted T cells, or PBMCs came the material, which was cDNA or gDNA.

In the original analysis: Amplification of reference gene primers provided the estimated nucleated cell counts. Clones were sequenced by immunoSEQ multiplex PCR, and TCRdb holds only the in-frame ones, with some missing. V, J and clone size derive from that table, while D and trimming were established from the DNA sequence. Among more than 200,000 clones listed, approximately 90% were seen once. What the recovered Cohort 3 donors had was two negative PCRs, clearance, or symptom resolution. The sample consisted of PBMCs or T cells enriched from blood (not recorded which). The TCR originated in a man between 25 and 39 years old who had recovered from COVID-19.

The CDR3 spells CASSSDTDTQYF. CDR3 DNA: TGTGCCAGCAGTTCAGACACAGATACGCAGTATTTT. This sequence joins TRBV6-5 and TRBJ2-3; no reliable D call. Germline V lookup: CDR1 MNHEY, CDR2 SVGAGI. The CDR3 runs to 12 residues. V shed 4 bases and J shed 2 bases, with 4 bases lying between them.